This T cell receptor beta chain was recorded in a study of T-cell memory formation after mild COVID-19. In the study overall: The study found TCR clusters largely donor specific.

The CDR3 spans 16 residues. Germline-derived CDR1 and CDR2 are SGHVS and FQNEAQ. Trimming cost V 0 bases and J 4 bases, with 16 bases left between them. Barcoded TCR alpha and TCR beta cDNA libraries with UMIs came from 5'RACE using constant-segment primers. TCRdb re-called the 5' RACE reads with MiXCR, one entry per CDR3 protein. The sample lists about 210,000 distinct CDR3 sequences; 27% were seen once. This clonotype originated in an adult woman who had mild COVID-19 (a few samples of this study predate the infection). Cell type and time point are not known. The chain is built from TRBV7-8 and TRBJ2-7; possible D gene TRBD2, 6 bases. Sequencing was performed on PBMCs or a T cell subset sorted from them (not recorded which). CDR3 sequence: CASSLARGVNSYEQYF. CDR3 DNA: TGTGCCAGCAGCTTAGCGCGGGGCGTCAACTCGTACGAGCAGTACTTC.